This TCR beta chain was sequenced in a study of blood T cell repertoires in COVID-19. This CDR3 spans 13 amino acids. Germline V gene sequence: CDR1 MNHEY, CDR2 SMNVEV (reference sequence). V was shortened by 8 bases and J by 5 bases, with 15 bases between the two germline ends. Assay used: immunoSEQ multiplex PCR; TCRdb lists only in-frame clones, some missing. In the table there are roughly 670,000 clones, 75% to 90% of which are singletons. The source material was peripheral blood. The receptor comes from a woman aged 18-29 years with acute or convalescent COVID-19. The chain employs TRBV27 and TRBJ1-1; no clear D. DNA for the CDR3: TGTGCCAGCGCGCGGGCTAGCGAAACTGAAGCTTTCTTT. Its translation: CASARASETEAFF.